This T cell receptor beta chain was found in a study of shared clonotypes between healthy human individuals. Assay: immunoSEQ multiplex PCR; the TCRdb copy retains only in-frame clones and omits some. The data show about 2 million clones, roughly 94% seen once. Only CD45RO-negative cells positively selected for CCR7 counted as naive CD8 cells, so terminally differentiated effector memory CD45RA+ cells were excluded. The germline V gene encodes CDR1 SGHDT and CDR2 YYEEEE. This CDR3 is 15 amino acids long. V lost 0 bases, J lost 13 bases, and 14 bases stayed unmatched. Study results and caveats: Few donors limited the genetic and exposure-history diversity represented. Clonotype sharing among donors likely depends on sequencing depth. With several donors compared, around 5.4% of naive CD4 clonotypes were shared.

Turning to this clone: No antigen is known for it.

The sequenced material came from naive CD8+ T cells sorted from blood. The chain uses TRBV5-6 and TRBJ2-7; 9 bases line up with TRBD2. This TCR came from a man aged 18 to 30 in good health. In nucleotides, the CDR3 is TGTGCCAGCAGCTTGGCCGGTAGCGGGAGCCCCCTTAGATACTTC. This encodes CASSLAGSGSPLRYF. The variable domain in full, with the rest retrieved from reference TRBV5-6 and TRBJ2-7, is DAGVTQSPTHLIKTRGQQVTLRCSPKSGHDTVSWYQQALGQGPQFIFQYYEEEERQRGNFPDRFSGHQFPNYSSELNVNALLLGDSALYLCASSLAGSGSPLRYFGPGTRLTVT.